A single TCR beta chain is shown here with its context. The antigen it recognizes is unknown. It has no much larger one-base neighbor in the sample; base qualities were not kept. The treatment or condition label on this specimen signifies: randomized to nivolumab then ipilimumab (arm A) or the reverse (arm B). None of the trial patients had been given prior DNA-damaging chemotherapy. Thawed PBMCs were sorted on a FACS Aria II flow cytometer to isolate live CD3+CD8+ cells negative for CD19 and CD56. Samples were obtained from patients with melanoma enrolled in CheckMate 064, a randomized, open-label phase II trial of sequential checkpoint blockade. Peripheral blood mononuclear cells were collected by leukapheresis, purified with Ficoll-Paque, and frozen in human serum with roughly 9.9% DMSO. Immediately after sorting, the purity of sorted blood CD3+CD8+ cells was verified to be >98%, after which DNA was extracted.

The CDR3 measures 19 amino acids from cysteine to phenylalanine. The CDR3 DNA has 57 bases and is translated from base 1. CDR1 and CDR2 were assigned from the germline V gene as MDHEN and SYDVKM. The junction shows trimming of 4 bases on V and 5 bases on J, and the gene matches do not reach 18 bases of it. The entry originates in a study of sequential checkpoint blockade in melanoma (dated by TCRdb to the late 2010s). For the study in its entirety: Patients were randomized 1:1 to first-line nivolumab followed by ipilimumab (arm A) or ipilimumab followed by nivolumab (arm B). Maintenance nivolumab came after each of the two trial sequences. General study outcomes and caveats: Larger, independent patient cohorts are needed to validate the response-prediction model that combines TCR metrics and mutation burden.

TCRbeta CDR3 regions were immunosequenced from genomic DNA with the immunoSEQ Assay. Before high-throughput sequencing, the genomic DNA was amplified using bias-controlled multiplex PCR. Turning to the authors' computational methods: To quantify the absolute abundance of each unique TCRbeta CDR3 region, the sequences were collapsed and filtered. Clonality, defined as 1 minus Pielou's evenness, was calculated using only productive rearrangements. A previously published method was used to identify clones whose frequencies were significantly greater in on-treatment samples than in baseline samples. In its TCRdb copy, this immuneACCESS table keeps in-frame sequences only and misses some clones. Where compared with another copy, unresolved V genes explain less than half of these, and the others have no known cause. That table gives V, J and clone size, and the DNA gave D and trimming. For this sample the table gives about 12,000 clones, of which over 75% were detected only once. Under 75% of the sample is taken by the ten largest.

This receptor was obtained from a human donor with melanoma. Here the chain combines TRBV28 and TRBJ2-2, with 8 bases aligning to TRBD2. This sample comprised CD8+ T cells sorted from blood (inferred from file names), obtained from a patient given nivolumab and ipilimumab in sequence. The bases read TGTGCCAGCAGTTCCCCCGCCGGGAGGGCCCGGATTGGAACCGGGGAGCTGTTTTTT. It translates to CASSSPAGRARIGTGELFF.